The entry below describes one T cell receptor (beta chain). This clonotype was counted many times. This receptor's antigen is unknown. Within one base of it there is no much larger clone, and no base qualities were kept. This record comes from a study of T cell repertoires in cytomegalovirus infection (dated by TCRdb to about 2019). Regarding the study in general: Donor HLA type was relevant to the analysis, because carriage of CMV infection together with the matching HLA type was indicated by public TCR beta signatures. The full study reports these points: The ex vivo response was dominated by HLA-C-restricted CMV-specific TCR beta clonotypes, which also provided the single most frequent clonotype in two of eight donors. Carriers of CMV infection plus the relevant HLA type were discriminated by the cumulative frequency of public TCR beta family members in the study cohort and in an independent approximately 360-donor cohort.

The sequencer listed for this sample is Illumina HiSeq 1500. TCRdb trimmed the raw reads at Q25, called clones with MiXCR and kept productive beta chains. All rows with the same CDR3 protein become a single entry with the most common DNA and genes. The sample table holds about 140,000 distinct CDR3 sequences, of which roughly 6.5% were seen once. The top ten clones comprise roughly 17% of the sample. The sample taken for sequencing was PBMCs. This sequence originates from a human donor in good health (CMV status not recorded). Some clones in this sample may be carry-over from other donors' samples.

The CDR3 protein sequence reads: CASSSGTANTEAFF. The DNA sequence is given as TGTGCCAGCAGCTCCGGGACAGCTAACACTGAAGCTTTCTTT. The chain is encoded by TRBV7-2 joined to TRBJ1-1; 7 junctional bases match TRBD1. Clipping removes 4 bases from V and 2 bases from J, with 4 as the unmatched junction base count. The germline V gene sets CDR1 to SGHTA and CDR2 to FQGNSA. Counted from cysteine to phenylalanine, this CDR3 has 14 amino acids. Only the CDR3 part of the read is kept: 42 bases, read in frame from the first base.